This T cell receptor (beta chain) was captured by sequencing in a study of HIV-infected children after antiretroviral therapy interruption. About the research overall: Interruption-arm sampling covered weeks 0, 12, interruption end (24 or 48), and about 3 years post-study.

This clonotype was seen ten or more times. The treatment is: PENTA 11 planned treatment interruption arm or continuous ART arm. Samples needed at least 5 million viable cryopreserved PBMCs. Germline V gives CDR1 SQVTM, CDR2 ANQGSEA. There are 11 residues in the CDR3. Trimming removed 4 bases from V and 6 bases from J, with 9 bases in between. The TCR library was built from RNA with a 3' RACE protocol and unique molecular identifiers. Each CDR3 protein is one row after TCRdb ran MiXCR on the 3' RACE reads. The table shows about 89,000 distinct CDR3 sequences, with about 6.3% occurring only once. This rearrangement joins TRBV29-1 to TRBJ1-2; unclear D gene. This receptor was obtained from a pool of human donors with HIV. Sequenced here: CD45RA+ CD4+ T cells from PBMCs, pooled from several time points, sampled from a donor given antiretroviral therapy, either interrupted or continuous. Documented subset: naive CD4+ CD45RA+ CD45RO- T cells. Here the CDR3 reads CSVGQVDGYTF. For the CDR3, the DNA is TGCAGCGTTGGCCAGGTTGATGGCTACACCTTC.